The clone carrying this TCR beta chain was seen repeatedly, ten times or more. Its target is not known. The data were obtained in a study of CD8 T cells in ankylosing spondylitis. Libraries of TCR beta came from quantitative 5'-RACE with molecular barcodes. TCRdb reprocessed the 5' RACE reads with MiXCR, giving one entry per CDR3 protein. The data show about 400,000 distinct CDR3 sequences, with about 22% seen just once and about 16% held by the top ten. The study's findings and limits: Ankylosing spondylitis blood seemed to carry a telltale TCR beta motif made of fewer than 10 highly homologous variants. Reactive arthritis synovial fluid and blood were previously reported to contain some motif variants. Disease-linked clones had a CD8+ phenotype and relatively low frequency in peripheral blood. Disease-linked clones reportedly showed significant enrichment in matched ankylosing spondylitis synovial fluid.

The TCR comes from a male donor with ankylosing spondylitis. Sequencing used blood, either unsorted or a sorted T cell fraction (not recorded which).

The CDR3 here is CATSEPGLGELFF. DNA of the CDR3: TGTGCCACCAGTGAGCCGGGACTCGGGGAGCTGTTTTTT. This chain connects TRBV24-1 to TRBJ2-2; D is perhaps TRBD2 (6 bases). CDR1 is KGHDR and CDR2 is SFDVKD in the germline V gene. The length of the CDR3 is 13 residues. V was shortened by 4 bases and J by 7 bases, with 9 bases between the two germline ends.